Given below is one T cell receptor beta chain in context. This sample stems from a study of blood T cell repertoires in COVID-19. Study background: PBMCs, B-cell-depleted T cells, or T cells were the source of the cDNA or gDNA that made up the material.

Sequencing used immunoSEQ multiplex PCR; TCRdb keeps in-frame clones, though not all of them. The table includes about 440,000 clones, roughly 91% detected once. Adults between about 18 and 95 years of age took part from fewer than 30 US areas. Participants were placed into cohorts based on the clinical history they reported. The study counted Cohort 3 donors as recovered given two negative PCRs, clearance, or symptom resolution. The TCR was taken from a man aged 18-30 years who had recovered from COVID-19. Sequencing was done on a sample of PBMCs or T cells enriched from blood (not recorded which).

The CDR3 DNA sequence: TGCGCCAGCAGCTCGCGACTAGCGGGAGGGTATGAGCAGTTCTTC. It is translated as CASSSRLAGGYEQFF. The rearrangement links TRBV5-1 to TRBJ2-1, with 14 bases fitting TRBD2. The germline CDR1 and CDR2 sequences are SGHRS and YFSETQ. The CDR3 consists of 15 residues. V lost 3 bases, J lost 8 bases, and 4 bases stayed unmatched.